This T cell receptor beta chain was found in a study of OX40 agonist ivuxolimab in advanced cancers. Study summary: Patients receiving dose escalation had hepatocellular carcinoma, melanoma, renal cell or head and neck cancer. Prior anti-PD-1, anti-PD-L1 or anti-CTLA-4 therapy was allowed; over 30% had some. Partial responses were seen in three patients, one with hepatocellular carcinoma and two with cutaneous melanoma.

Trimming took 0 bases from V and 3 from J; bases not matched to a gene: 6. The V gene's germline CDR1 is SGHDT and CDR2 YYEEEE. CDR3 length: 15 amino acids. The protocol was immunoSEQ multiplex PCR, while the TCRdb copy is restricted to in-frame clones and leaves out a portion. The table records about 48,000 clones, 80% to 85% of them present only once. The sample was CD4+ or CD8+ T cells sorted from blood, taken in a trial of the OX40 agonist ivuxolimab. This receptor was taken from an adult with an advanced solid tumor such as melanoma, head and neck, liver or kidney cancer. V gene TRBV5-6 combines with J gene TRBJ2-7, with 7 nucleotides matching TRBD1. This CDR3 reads CASSLDRDSHYEQYF. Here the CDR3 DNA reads TGTGCCAGCAGCTTGGACCGGGACAGCCACTACGAGCAGTACTTC.